This T cell receptor (beta chain) comes out of a study of graft-versus-host responses after intestinal transplantation. Study results and limitations: GvH clones turned up in recipient marrow; some had shown up first in ileum or blood.

Trimming removed 3 bases at V and 3 bases at J, with 15 bases between. The CDR3 runs to 16 residues. Germline V CDR1 and CDR2: MNHNS, SASEGT. In regard to this clone: The antigen is not known.

Method: immunoSEQ multiplex PCR; TCRdb's copy keeps in-frame clones and lacks some. The table has 80,000 to 90,000 clones, more than 90% seen once. V and J are TRBV6-1 and TRBJ2-1; D is unclear. The TCR sequence derives from a human donor who received an intestinal transplant. The sequences come from unstimulated CD4+ T cells sorted from spleen or lymph node cells, collected before intestinal transplant. The CDR3 loop reads CASSDQAAVVYNEQFF. The CDR3 DNA reads TGTGCCAGCAGTGATCAAGCCGCGGTGGTCTACAATGAGCAGTTCTTC.